One and the same sample provided the 10 T cell receptor beta chains below, sequenced in a study of cytomegalovirus exposure and HLA in healthy donors. The PCR employed 60 Vbeta primers together with 13 Jbeta primers. Here immunoSEQ multiplex PCR was the method, and the copy in TCRdb shows in-frame clones only, minus some. The sample records about 94,000 clones, 50% to 75% being singletons. The sequenced sample consisted of PBMCs. The receptors originated from a man younger than 45 in good health and CMV-seronegative.

The J gene is TRBJ2-7, the V gene TRBV5-1, with 10 bases fitting TRBD1. Germline-derived CDR1 and CDR2 are SGHRS and YFSETQ. CDR3 size: 13 residues. V shed 4 bases, J shed 5 bases, and the junction held 3 bases outside the gene matches. CDR3 nucleotide sequence: TGCGCCAGCAGCCGGACAGGGGGTAACGAGCAGTACTTC. Its translation is CASSRTGGNEQYF.

The chain has TRBV21-1 and TRBJ2-3; the D segment call TRBD2 is taken from the table without a DNA check. TRBV21-1 is a pseudogene. The CDR3 runs to 16 residues. The DNA for the CDR3 is TGTGCCAGCAGCAACGGACTAGCGGGGGGGCCGATGACGCAGTATTTT. It is translated as CASSNGLAGGPMTQYF.

About this clone: At one end the junction does not follow the germline gene, possibly because of a read error. The chain couples TRBV7-7 to TRBJ2-7, with 9 nucleotides matching TRBD1. Germline lookup yields CDR1 SSHAT and CDR2 FNYEAQ (reference sequence). This CDR3 is built from 14 residues. The CDR3: CASSPGTGSYEQYF. DNA for the CDR3: TGTGCTAGCAGCCCCGGGACAGGGAGCTACGAGCAGTACTTC.

The DNA for the CDR3 is TGTGCCAGCCATTTAGCGGGAGGGATCGGTGAGCAGTTCTTC. Amino acids: CASHLAGGIGEQFF. This chain joins TRBV18 and TRBJ2-1; TRBD2 matches at 11 bases. V gave up 8 bases and J gave up 9 bases; unmatched junction bases: 9. Germline-derived CDR1 and CDR2 are KGHSH and LQKENI. The CDR3 is made up of 14 amino acids.

This clone turned up a few times. This chain joins TRBV2 and TRBJ1-4, with D possibly being TRBD1 (6 bases). Trimming removed 7 bases at V and 4 bases at J, with 10 bases between. The V gene's germline CDR1 is SNHLY and CDR2 FYNNEI. The CDR3 runs to 13 residues. The CDR3 DNA reads as TGTGCCAGCATAACAGGGCATAATGAAAAACTGTTTTTT. Translating it yields CASITGHNEKLFF.

J is TRBJ1-4 and V is TRBV5-1; no firm D call. The germline CDR1 and CDR2 sequences are SGHRS and YFSETQ. V lost 0 bases, J lost 5 bases, and 17 bases lay in between. The CDR3 has 17 residues. CDR3 loop: CASSLGRLDGENEKLFF. As DNA, the CDR3 is TGCGCCAGCAGCTTGGGCCGACTGGACGGGGAAAATGAAAAACTGTTTTTT. The complete variable domain, with remaining parts taken from reference TRBV5-1 and TRBJ1-4, reads KAGVTQTPRYLIKTRGQQVTLSCSPISGHRSVSWYQQTPGQGLQFLFEYFSETQRNKGNFPGRFSGRQFSNSRSEMNVSTLELGDSALYLCASSLGRLDGENEKLFFGSGTQLSVL.

About this clone: One end of the junction fails to match germline, which may point to a read error. This sequence joins TRBV15 and TRBJ1-6; 9 bases are shared with TRBD1. Germline V gives CDR1 LNHNV, CDR2 YYDKDF (reference sequence). The CDR3 is made up of 15 amino acids. CDR3 sequence: CATSGDRGYNSPLHF. Written as DNA, the CDR3 is TGTGCCACCAGCGGAGACAGGGGGTACAATTCACCCCTCCACTTT. Using reference TRBV15 and TRBJ1-6 for the parts outside the CDR3, the full variable domain is DAMVIQNPRYQVTQFGKPVTLSCSQTLNHNVMYWYQQKSSQAPKLLFHYYDKDFNNEADTPDNFQSRRPNTSFCFLDIRSPGLGDTAMYLCATSGDRGYNSPLHFGNGTRLTVT.

The V and J genes are TRBV23-1 and TRBJ1-5; 8 positions agree with TRBD1. TRBV23-1 is assigned to the ORF class and has an uncertain function. CDR3 length: 15 residues. V lost 7 bases to trimming and J lost 7 bases; unmatched junction nucleotides: 12. CDR3 in amino acids: CASNTSGQGQQPQHF. The CDR3 coding sequence is TGCGCCAGCAACACGAGTGGACAGGGCCAGCAGCCCCAGCATTTT.

The chain has TRBV5-8 and TRBJ1-1, with D hard to call. Germline V lookup: CDR1 SGHTS, CDR2 YDEGEE. The CDR3 covers 14 residues. Trimming removed 4 bases at V and 4 bases at J, with 14 bases between. The CDR3 here is CASSLGLESTEAFF. The CDR3 DNA reads TGTGCCAGCAGCCTCGGTCTTGAATCCACTGAAGCTTTCTTT.

The chain employs TRBV19 and TRBJ2-2, with 8 bases that match TRBD1. This CDR3 spans 14 amino acids. J lost 7 bases, V lost 3 bases, and 4 bases had no gene match. CDR1 is LNHDA, CDR2 SQIVND, per germline (reference sequence). DNA for the CDR3: TGTGCCAGTAGTATTTTCGACAGGGGCGGGGAGCTGTTTTTT. This sequence encodes CASSIFDRGGELFF.